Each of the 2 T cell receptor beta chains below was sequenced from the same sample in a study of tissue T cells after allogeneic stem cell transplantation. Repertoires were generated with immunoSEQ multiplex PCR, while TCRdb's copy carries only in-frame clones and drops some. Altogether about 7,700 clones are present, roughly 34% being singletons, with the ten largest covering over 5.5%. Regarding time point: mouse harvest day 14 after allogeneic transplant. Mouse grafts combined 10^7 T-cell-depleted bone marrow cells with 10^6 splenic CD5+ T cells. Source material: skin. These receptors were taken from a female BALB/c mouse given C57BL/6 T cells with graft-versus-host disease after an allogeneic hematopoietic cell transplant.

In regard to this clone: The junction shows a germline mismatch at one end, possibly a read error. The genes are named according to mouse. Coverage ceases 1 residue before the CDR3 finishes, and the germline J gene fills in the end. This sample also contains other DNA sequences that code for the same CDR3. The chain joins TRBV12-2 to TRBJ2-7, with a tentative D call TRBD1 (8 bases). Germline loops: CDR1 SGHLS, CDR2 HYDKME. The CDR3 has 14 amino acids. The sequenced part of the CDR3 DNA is TGCGCCAGCTCCCACCTACAGGGGGGCTGGGAACAGTAC. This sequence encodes CASSHLQGGWEQY. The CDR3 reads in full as CASSHLQGGWEQYF.

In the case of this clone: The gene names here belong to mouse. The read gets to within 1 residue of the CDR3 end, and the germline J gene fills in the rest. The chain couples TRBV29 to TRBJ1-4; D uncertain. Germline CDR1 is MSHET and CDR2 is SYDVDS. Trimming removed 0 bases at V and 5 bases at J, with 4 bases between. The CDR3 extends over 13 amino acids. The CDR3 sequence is CASSLSGNERLFF. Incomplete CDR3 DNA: TGTGCTAGCAGTTTATCAGGGAACGAAAGATTATTT. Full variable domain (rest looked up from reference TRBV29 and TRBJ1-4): DMKVTQMPRYLIKRMGENVLLECGQDMSHETMYWYRQDPGLGLQLIYISYDVDSNSEGDIPKGYRVSRKKREHFSLILDSAKTNQTSVYFCASSLSGNERLFFGHGTKLSVL.